The 21 T cell receptor beta chains given below trace back to one sample, sequenced in a study of T cell repertoires in cytomegalovirus infection. TCRdb re-analysed the reads in MiXCR, keeping a single row per CDR3 protein. The sample carries hundreds of thousands of distinct CDR3 sequences, 24% recorded once. The specimen was CD8+ T cells from PBMCs. These receptors were obtained from a human donor in good health (CMV status not recorded). Some clones in this sample may be carry-over from other donors' samples.

For this clonotype: At one of its ends the junction is not consistent with the germline gene, which may arise from a read error. The chain couples TRBV7-6 to TRBJ2-5; D remains ambiguous. From germline, CDR1 is SGHVS and CDR2 FNYEAQ. This CDR3 region has 12 residues. This CDR3 reads CASTLDKETQYF. The CDR3 DNA sequence: TGTGCCAGCACCTTAGACAAAGAGACCCAGTACTTC.

The table lists this clonotype with a few counts. The chain has TRBV5-4 and TRBJ1-2; D possibly corresponds to TRBD1 (5 bases). There are 14 residues in the CDR3. The V gene lost 4 bases and the J gene lost 3 bases, with 13 bases spanning the gap. CDR1 and CDR2 from the germline V gene are SGHNT and YYREEE (reference sequence). DNA of the CDR3: TGTGCCAGCAGCAAGATGGGGGAAGACTATGGCTACACCTTC. Its protein is CASSKMGEDYGYTF.

The chain carries TRBV28 and TRBJ2-3; D is possibly TRBD1 (5 bases). Per germline, CDR1 MDHEN and CDR2 SYDVKM. The CDR3 runs 15 residues. V was trimmed by 6 bases and J by 0 bases, leaving 13 bases between them. DNA for the CDR3: TGTGCCAGCAGATGGACATTTTCTAGCACAGATACGCAGTATTTT. Its protein is CASRWTFSSTDTQYF.

There are many counts of this clonotype. The chain links TRBV7-8 to TRBJ2-3; 8 bases align to TRBD2. After removal of 6 bases from V and 2 bases from J, the junction contained 10 bases not matched to a gene. The CDR3 is 16 amino acids. Germline CDR1 and CDR2: SGHVS and FQNEAQ. CDR3 sequence (DNA): TGTGCCAGCAGTTTGACCCGCGGGGGGTTCACAGATACGCAGTATTTT. Amino acids: CASSLTRGGFTDTQYF.

The chain couples TRBV6-2 or TRBV6-3 to TRBJ1-5; 8 bases fit TRBD1. The ends lost 0 bases at V and 5 bases at J; junction bases unmatched: 6. CDR1 MNHEY and CDR2 SVGEGT come from the germline V gene. This CDR3 is 16 amino acids long. CDR3 in amino acids: CASSYSFRGRDQPQHF. CDR3 bases: TGTGCCAGCAGTTACTCGTTCAGGGGGCGAGATCAGCCCCAGCATTTT.

This clonotype was counted at least ten times. V gene TRBV7-9 combines with J gene TRBJ2-7, with D uncertain. The CDR3 totals 13 residues. Germline-derived CDR1 and CDR2 are SEHNR and FQNEAQ (reference sequence). Trimming cost V 8 bases and J 4 bases, with 15 bases left between them. The CDR3 loop is CASRLDGLYEQYF. CDR3 sequence (DNA): TGTGCCAGCCGGTTAGACGGATTATACGAGCAGTACTTC. Looking up the rest from reference TRBV7-9 and TRBJ2-7 gives the full variable domain: DTGVSQNPRHKITKRGQNVTFRCDPISEHNRLYWYRQTLGQGPEFLTYFQNEAQLEKSRLLSDRFSAERPKGSFSTLEIQRTEQGDSAMYLCASRLDGLYEQYFGPGTRLTVT.

This clonotype was observed a handful of times. V is TRBV20-1 and J is TRBJ2-4, with TRBD2 matching over 9 bases. This CDR3 is 14 amino acids long. The V gene end was trimmed by 5 bases and the J gene end by 8 bases; junction bases not matched to a gene: 10. Germline values: CDR1 DFQATT, CDR2 SNEGSKA (reference sequence). The CDR3 protein is CSASSGEGGYIQYF. The CDR3 DNA is TGCAGTGCTTCTAGCGGGGAGGGCGGGTACATTCAGTACTTC.

This clonotype has a single count. The chain combines TRBV10-3 with TRBJ2-5, with D perhaps being TRBD1 or TRBD2 (7 bases each). Trimming pared 5 bases from V and 11 bases from J, leaving 18 bases between. The CDR3 is 13 residues long. CDR1 ENHRY and CDR2 SYGVKD come from the germline V gene. The CDR3 reads CAISRGEGAWQYF. CDR3 coding DNA: TGTGCCATCAGTCGCGGGGAGGGGGCCTGGCAGTACTTC.

This clonotype was observed a few times. The gene calls are TRBV6-2 or TRBV6-3 and TRBJ1-1, with D tentatively TRBD1 (6 bases). The CDR3 covers 14 residues. The germline V gene has CDR1 MNHEY and CDR2 SVGEGT. Between the trimmed V and J ends, which lost 4 bases and 1 base, there was a span of 10 bases. The CDR3 bases are TGTGCCAGCAGTTTCAAGGGACAGAACACTGAAGCTTTCTTT. It is translated as CASSFKGQNTEAFF.

This clonotype occurred many times. The gene calls are TRBV28 and TRBJ2-3; 8 nucleotides align to TRBD2. The CDR3 sequence is 15 residues long. Germline V gene sequence: CDR1 MDHEN, CDR2 SYDVKM. V lost 6 bases to trimming and J lost 2 bases; unmatched junction nucleotides: 7. The CDR3 loop reads CASSPGTRVTDTQYF. The CDR3 nucleotides read TGTGCCAGCAGCCCCGGGACTAGAGTCACAGATACGCAGTATTTT.

A note on this clonotype: This may arise from a read error, as a much more abundant clone is one base away. This chain connects TRBV7-8 to TRBJ2-5; TRBD2 agrees at 10 bases. The end of the DNA fits TRBJ2-1 better, so the J call may be wrong. There are 15 residues in the CDR3. CDR1 is SGHVS and CDR2 is FQNEAQ in the germline V gene. The CDR3 region has the DNA TGTGCCAGCAGCTTATGGAAGCGGGGGGGAGAGACCCAGTTCTTC. Translation: CASSLWKRGGETQFF.

To note about this clonotype: One base away lies a much larger clone, so this may be a sequencing read error. V and J are TRBV7-7 and TRBJ2-5, with D possibly called TRBD1 or TRBD2 (5 bases each). Germline lookup yields CDR1 SSHAT and CDR2 FNYEAQ (reference sequence). The CDR3 has 14 residues. CDR3 nucleotides: TGTGCTAGCAGCCCGGGACCAGAACAAGAGACCCAGTACTTC. Encoded protein: CASSPGPEQETQYF.

The rearrangement joins TRBV5-6 to TRBJ2-7, with TRBD1 identical over 10 bases. The CDR3 spans 16 residues. Per the germline V gene, CDR1 is SGHDT and CDR2 is YYEEEE. The V segment lost 2 bases and the J segment 2 bases; nucleotides outside the gene matches: 7. The CDR3 DNA reads TGTGCCAGCAGCTTTGACAGGGGGCAGATCACCTACGAGCAGTACTTC. Its translation: CASSFDRGQITYEQYF. Full variable domain (rest looked up from reference TRBV5-6 and TRBJ2-7): DAGVTQSPTHLIKTRGQQVTLRCSPKSGHDTVSWYQQALGQGPQFIFQYYEEEERQRGNFPDRFSGHQFPNYSSELNVNALLLGDSALYLCASSFDRGQITYEQYFGPGTRLTVT.

This clonotype was seen more than once but under ten times. This chain links TRBV5-5 with TRBJ2-5; 7 bases fit TRBD2. The germline CDR1 and CDR2 sequences are SGHKS and YYEKEE (reference sequence). This CDR3 comprises 14 residues. Germline trimming cut 4 bases from V and 1 base from J; bases unmatched to any gene: 4. The chain's CDR3 is CASSRWGGQETQYF. The CDR3 DNA follows: TGTGCCAGCAGCCGTTGGGGGGGCCAAGAGACCCAGTACTTC.

This chain connects TRBV7-6 to TRBJ1-2; D is unclear. The CDR3 covers 15 residues. V was clipped by 8 bases and J by 3 bases, with 19 bases between them. CDR1 and CDR2 (germline): SGHVS, FNYEAQ. CDR3 region: CASAPGSFPYYGYTF. Here the CDR3 DNA reads TGTGCCAGCGCCCCGGGCTCCTTCCCATACTATGGCTACACCTTC.

This clonotype came up a few times. The chain employs TRBV28 and TRBJ2-3, with D unclear. Germline CDR1 MDHEN, CDR2 SYDVKM. This CDR3 has 13 residues. V was shortened by 5 bases and J by 9 bases, with 15 bases between the two germline ends. CDR3 region: CASSPPALVTQYF. CDR3 coding DNA: TGTGCCAGCAGTCCTCCGGCTCTAGTGACGCAGTATTTT.

This clonotype was recorded a few times. V and J are TRBV20-1 and TRBJ2-7; TRBD1 is a possible D gene (5 bases). Per the germline V gene, CDR1 is DFQATT and CDR2 is SNEGSKA (reference sequence). The V end was cut by 0 bases, the J end by 1 base, with 13 bases between. This CDR3 region has 15 residues. As DNA, the CDR3 is TGCAGTGCTAGAGATTGGGCAGGGCGATCCTACGAGCAGTACTTC. It codes for CSARDWAGRSYEQYF.

The chain employs TRBV7-9 and TRBJ2-3, with 12 nucleotides matching TRBD1. Germline V gene data show CDR1 as SEHNR and CDR2 as FQNEAQ (reference sequence). This CDR3 contains 15 residues. Trimming cost V 3 bases and J 6 bases; bases outside gene matches: 4. In DNA form, the CDR3 reads TGTGCCAGCAGCTTTCCGGGACAGGGGGCCGATACGCAGTATTTT. Protein sequence: CASSFPGQGADTQYF.

The genes are TRBV6-2 or TRBV6-3 and TRBJ2-1; 7 bases fit TRBD2. This CDR3 spans 17 amino acids. V lost 2 bases, J lost 0 bases, and 7 bases stayed unmatched. The V gene's germline CDR1 is MNHEY and CDR2 SVGEGT. CDR3 in DNA: TGTGCCAGCAGTTACGGGAGGGAACCCGACTCCTACAATGAGCAGTTCTTC. The encoded protein is CASSYGREPDSYNEQFF.

V gene TRBV6-4 combines with J gene TRBJ2-1; TRBD1 matches at 9 bases. The germline V gene has CDR1 MRHNA and CDR2 SNTAGT. This CDR3 spans 13 amino acids. With V trimmed by 5 bases and J by 8 bases, 4 bases remained unmatched. The CDR3 sequence is CASSTGTGYEQFF. In nucleotides, the CDR3 is TGTGCCAGCAGTACTGGGACAGGGTATGAGCAGTTCTTC.

In this sample, this clonotype turned up a few times. The chain uses TRBV9 and TRBJ2-1; 7 bases are shared with TRBD2. The CDR3 spans 15 residues. The V gene's germline CDR1 is SGDLS and CDR2 YYNGEE. The junction had 3 bases not matched to a gene; V was cut back by 3 bases and J by 0 bases. The CDR3 region has the DNA TGTGCCAGCAGCGCAAGCGGGAACTCCTACAATGAGCAGTTCTTC. Its translation is CASSASGNSYNEQFF.